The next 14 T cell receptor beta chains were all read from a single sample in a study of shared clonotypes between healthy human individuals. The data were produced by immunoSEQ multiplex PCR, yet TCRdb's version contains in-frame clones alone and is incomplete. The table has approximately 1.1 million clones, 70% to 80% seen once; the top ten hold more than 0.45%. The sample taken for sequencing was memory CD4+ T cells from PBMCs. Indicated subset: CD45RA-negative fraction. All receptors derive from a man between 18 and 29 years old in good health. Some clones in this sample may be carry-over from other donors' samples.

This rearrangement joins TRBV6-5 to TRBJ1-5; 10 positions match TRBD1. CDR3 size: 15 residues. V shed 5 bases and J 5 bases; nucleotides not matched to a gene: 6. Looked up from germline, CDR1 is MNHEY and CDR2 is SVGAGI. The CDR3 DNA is TGTGCCAGCAGTCGAACCGGGACAGGGGATCAGCCCCAGCATTTT. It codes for CASSRTGTGDQPQHF.

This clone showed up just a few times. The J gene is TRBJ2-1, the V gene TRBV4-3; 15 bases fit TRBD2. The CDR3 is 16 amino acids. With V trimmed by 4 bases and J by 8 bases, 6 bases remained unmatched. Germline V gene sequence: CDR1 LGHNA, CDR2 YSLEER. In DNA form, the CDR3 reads TGCGCCAGCAGCCGGGGACTAGCGGGAGGTCGTTATGAGCAGTTCTTC. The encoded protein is CASSRGLAGGRYEQFF.

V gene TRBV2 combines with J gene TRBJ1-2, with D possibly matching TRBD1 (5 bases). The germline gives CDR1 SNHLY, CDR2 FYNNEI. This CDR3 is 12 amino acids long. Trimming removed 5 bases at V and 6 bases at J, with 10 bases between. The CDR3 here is CASSFSGNGYTF. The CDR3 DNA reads TGTGCCAGCAGTTTTTCAGGGAATGGCTACACCTTC. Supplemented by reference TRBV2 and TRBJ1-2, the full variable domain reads EPEVTQTPSHQVTQMGQEVILRCVPISNHLYFYWYRQILGQKVEFLVSFYNNEISEKSEIFDDQFSVERPDGSNFTLKIRSTKLEDSAMYFCASSFSGNGYTFGSGTRLTVV.

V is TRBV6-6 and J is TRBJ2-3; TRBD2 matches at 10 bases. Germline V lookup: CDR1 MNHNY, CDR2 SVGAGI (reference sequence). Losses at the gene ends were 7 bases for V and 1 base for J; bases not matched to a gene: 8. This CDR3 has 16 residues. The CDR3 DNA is TGTGCCAGCAAGCTAGCGGGAGTACCCCGCACAGATACGCAGTATTTT. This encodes CASKLAGVPRTDTQYF.

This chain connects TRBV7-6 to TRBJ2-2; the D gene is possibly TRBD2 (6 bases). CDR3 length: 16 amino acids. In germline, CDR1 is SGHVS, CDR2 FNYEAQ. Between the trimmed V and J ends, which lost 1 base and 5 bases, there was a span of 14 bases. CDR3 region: CASSLDPGSGTGELFF. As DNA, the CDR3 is TGTGCCAGCAGCTTAGACCCCGGGAGTGGAACCGGGGAGCTGTTTTTT.

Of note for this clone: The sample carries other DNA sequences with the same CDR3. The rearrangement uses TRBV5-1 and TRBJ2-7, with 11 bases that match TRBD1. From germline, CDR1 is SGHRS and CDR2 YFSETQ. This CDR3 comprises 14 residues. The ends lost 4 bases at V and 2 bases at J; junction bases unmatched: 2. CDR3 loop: CASSPGQGAYEQYF. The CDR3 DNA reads TGCGCCAGCAGCCCGGGACAGGGGGCCTACGAGCAGTACTTC.

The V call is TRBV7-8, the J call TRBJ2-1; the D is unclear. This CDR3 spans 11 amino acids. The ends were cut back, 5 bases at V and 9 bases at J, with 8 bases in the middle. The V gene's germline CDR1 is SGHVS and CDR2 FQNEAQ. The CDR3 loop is CASSARLEQFF. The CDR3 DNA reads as TGTGCCAGCAGCGCTCGCCTTGAGCAGTTCTTC. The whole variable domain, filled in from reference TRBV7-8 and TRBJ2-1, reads GAGVSQSPRYKVAKRGQDVALRCDPISGHVSLFWYQQALGQGPEFLTYFQNEAQLDKSGLPSDRFFAERPEGSVSTLKIQRTQQEDSAVYLCASSARLEQFFGPGTRLTVL.

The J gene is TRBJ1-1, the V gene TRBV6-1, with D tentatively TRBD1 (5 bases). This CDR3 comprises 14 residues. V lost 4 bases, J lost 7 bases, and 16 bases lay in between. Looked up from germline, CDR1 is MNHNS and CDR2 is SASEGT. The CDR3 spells CASSAPPGGDEAFF. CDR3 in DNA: TGTGCCAGCAGTGCCCCCCCGGGGGGAGATGAAGCTTTCTTT.

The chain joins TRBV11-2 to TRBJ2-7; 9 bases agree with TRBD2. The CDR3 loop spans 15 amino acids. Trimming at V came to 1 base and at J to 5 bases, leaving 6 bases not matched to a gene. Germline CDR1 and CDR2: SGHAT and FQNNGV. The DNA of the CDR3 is TGTGCCAGCAGCTTAGGGGGCGGCGGGAGGGACGAGCAGTACTTC. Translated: CASSLGGGGRDEQYF.

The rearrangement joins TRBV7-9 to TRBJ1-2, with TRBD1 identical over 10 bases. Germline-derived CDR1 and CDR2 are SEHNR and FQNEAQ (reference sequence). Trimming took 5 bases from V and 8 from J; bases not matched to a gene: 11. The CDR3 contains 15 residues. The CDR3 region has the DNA TGTGCCAGCAGCCCCGGCCCGGGACAGGGGTTGGGCTACACCTTC. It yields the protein CASSPGPGQGLGYTF.

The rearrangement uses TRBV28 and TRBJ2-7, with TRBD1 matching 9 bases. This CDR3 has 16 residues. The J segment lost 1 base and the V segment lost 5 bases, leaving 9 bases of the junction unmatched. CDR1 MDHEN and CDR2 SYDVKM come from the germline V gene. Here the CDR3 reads CASSPYGTGRSYEQYF. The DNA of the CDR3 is TGTGCCAGCAGTCCATACGGGACAGGGCGATCCTACGAGCAGTACTTC.

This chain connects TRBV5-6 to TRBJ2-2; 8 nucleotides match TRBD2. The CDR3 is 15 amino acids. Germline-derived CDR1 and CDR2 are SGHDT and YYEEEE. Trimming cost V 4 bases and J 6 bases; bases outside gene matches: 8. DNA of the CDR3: TGTGCCAGCAGCAACCCTGTAGCGGGATCCGGGGAGCTGTTTTTT. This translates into CASSNPVAGSGELFF.

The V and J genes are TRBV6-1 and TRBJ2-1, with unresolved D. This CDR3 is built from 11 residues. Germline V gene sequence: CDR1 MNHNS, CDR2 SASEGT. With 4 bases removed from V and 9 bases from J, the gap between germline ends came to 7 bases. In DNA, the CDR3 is TGTGCCAGCAGTGTAGCCCCTGAGCAGTTCTTC. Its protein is CASSVAPEQFF.

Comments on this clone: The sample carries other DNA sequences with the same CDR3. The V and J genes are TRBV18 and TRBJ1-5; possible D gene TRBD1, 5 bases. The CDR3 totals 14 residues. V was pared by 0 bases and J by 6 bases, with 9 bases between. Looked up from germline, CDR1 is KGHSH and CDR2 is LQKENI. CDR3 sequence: CASSPPGAGQPQHF. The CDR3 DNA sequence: TGTGCCAGCTCACCACCCGGGGCGGGTCAGCCCCAGCATTTT.